These 9 T cell receptor beta chains came from one sample sequenced in a study of identical twins. TCRdb reprocessed the 5' RACE reads with MiXCR, giving one entry per CDR3 protein. The profile shows some 630,000 distinct CDR3 sequences, less than 9% of them singletons. In addition, the sample was reused for a study of yellow fever vaccine responses in identical twins.

The sequenced sample consisted of PBMCs. Source of these receptors: a woman between 18 and 29 years old in good health.

This clonotype turned up a few times. The rearrangement uses TRBV7-8 and TRBJ1-1; maybe TRBD1 (5 bases). V gave up 5 bases and J gave up 0 bases, with 19 bases separating them. Germline V gives CDR1 SGHVS, CDR2 FQNEAQ. CDR3 size: 17 residues. This CDR3 is CASSRGGAHSMNTEAFF. CDR3 DNA: TGTGCCAGCAGCCGGGGGGGAGCCCATAGTATGAACACTGAAGCTTTCTTT.

This clonotype was seen more than once but under ten times. The V and J genes are TRBV21-1 and TRBJ1-2; the tabulated D call, TRBD1, remains unverified against the DNA. TRBV21-1 is assigned pseudogene status. The CDR3 length is 14 residues. The CDR3 DNA reads TGTGCCAGCAGCAAAGACAGGGGGGACTATGGCTACACCTTC. Its protein product is CASSKDRGDYGYTF.

This clonotype was found a few times. The CDR3 DNA sequence: TGCGCCAGCAGCTTGTCGGTTTGGGGCGAAAACATTCAGTACTTC. Protein sequence: CASSLSVWGENIQYF. V and J are TRBV5-1 and TRBJ2-4; a possible D gene is TRBD1 (5 bases). Trimming cost V 1 base and J 5 bases, with 13 bases left between them. The CDR3 length is 15 residues. Germline V lookup: CDR1 SGHRS, CDR2 YFSETQ.

This clonotype was seen a handful of times. This chain connects TRBV28 to TRBJ1-3, with D uncertain. Germline V gene lookup returns CDR1 MDHEN and CDR2 SYDVKM. The CDR3 covers 14 residues. V lost 3 bases, J lost 3 bases, and 9 bases lay in between. The CDR3 loop reads CASSFDLHGNTIYF. The DNA for the CDR3 is TGTGCCAGCAGTTTTGATTTGCATGGAAACACCATATATTTT. Variable domain in full (rest from reference TRBV28 and TRBJ1-3): DVKVTQSSRYLVKRTGEKVFLECVQDMDHENMFWYRQDPGLGLRLIYFSYDVKMKEKGDIPEGYSVSREKKERFSLILESASTNQTSMYLCASSFDLHGNTIYFGEGSWLTVV.

This clonotype was counted a few times. The chain links TRBV7-6 to TRBJ2-7; the D is unclear. From germline, CDR1 is SGHVS and CDR2 FNYEAQ. V was pared by 3 bases and J by 2 bases, with 11 bases between. The CDR3 runs 14 residues. CDR3 in DNA: TGTGCCAGCAGCTTTGAGTCCCCGGCCTACGAGCAGTACTTC. It specifies CASSFESPAYEQYF.

This chain uses TRBV9 with TRBJ1-5; D possibly corresponds to TRBD1 (5 bases). Germline CDR1 SGDLS, CDR2 YYNGEE. V gave up 3 bases and J gave up 1 base, with 11 bases separating them. There are 15 residues in the CDR3. The CDR3 DNA reads as TGTGCCAGCAGCGACGAGCCAGGGAGCAATCAGCCCCAGCATTTT. Amino acid sequence: CASSDEPGSNQPQHF.

V usage is TRBV6-5 and J usage is TRBJ2-2, with D tentatively TRBD2 (7 bases). V lost 0 bases and J lost 4, with 18 bases in between. The CDR3 runs 18 residues. Germline CDR1 is MNHEY and CDR2 is SVGAGI. This chain's CDR3 is CASSYSTPAGAGTGELFF. Written as DNA, the CDR3 is TGTGCCAGCAGTTACTCGACCCCGGCGGGGGCCGGCACCGGGGAGCTGTTTTTT.

In its sample, this clonotype was seen a few times. This chain links TRBV3-1 with TRBJ1-1; D ambiguous. This CDR3 contains 16 residues. Germline values: CDR1 LGHDT, CDR2 YNNKEL (reference sequence). V was pared by 3 bases and J by 3 bases, with 17 bases between. CDR3 region: CASSQAWGGYDTEAFF. The CDR3 nucleotides read TGTGCCAGCAGCCAGGCCTGGGGTGGGTACGACACTGAAGCTTTCTTT.

This clonotype has a handful of counts. The V call is TRBV9, the J call TRBJ2-2, with D hard to call. Germline-derived CDR1 and CDR2 are SGDLS and YYNGEE. This CDR3 comprises 15 residues. V was shortened by 0 bases and J by 7 bases, with 13 bases between the two germline ends. As DNA, the CDR3 is TGTGCCAGCAGCGTAGCTACCGGGCTCGACGGGGAGCTGTTTTTT. Amino acids: CASSVATGLDGELFF.